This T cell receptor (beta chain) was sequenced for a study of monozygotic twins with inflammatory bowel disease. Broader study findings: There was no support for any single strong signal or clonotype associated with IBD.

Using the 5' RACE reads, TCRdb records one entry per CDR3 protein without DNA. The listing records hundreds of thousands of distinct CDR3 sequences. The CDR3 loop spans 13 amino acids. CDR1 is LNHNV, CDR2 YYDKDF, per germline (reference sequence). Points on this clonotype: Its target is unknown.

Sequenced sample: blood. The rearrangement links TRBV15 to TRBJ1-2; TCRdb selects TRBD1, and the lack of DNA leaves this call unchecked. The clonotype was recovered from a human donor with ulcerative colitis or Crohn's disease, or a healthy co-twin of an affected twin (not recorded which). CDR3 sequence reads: CATSRDRGFGYTF.